This paragraph reports one T cell receptor (beta chain). This clone appeared a single time. This clone's antigen is unknown. No much larger clonotype is one base removed from it; base qualities were not supplied. This specimen comes from a study of blood T cell repertoires in COVID-19 (TCRdb year 2020). With regard to the full study: The collaborator samples originated in the United States, Italy and Spain and spanned the acute and convalescent phases of COVID-19. The material from the prospective study consisted of cDNA or gDNA derived from T cells, B-cell-depleted T cells, or PBMCs. The dataset comprised deeply sampled blood TCRbeta repertoires from subjects exposed to, actively infected with, or recovered from COVID-19. Where available, HLA class I and class II types were obtained from metadata supplied by the sample provider rather than from assay-based typing. The repertoires were made available in a free public database intended to serve as a resource for research on the immune response to SARS-CoV-2. Nearly every sample came with metadata listing a de-identified subject ID, COVID-19 status, age in years and sex. The samples were drawn from the first 160 participants of the ongoing ImmuneRACE study and from 1,200 or so subjects provided by 6 global collaborators. General conclusions and limits of the study: How much clinical and demographic metadata was included differed by source and by participant, and the metadata was provided uncurated.

Participants in the prospective study were aged roughly 18 to 100 years, lived in 20 to 25 United States geographic areas, and enrolled through a virtual design. In the prospective study, cohorts were assigned on the basis of participant-reported clinical history obtained from a screening survey and a study questionnaire. Mobile phlebotomists in the prospective study collected whole blood, serum and a nasopharyngeal or oropharyngeal swab from every participant. Over an approximately 2-month period, participants in the prospective study had the option of providing additional blood draws and questionnaires. Before DNA extraction, prospective study blood samples were shipped either frozen or at room temperature. The immunoSEQ Assay, a bias-controlled multiplex PCR, was used to amplify TCRbeta CDR3 regions from genomic DNA. The study's processing was this. The number of nucleated cells in each sample was estimated by amplification of reference gene primers within the assay. To quantify the absolute abundance of each unique TCRbeta CDR3 rearrangement, sequence reads were collapsed and filtered. Productive Simpson clonality was computed per sample as the square root of Simpson's diversity index over productive rearrangements. This immuneACCESS table, as held by TCRdb, lists in-frame sequences with V and J called but not all clones. Of the missing ones, under half trace to an unresolved V gene in checked studies; the others have no known cause. Clone size and V and J calls were adopted from that table, with D and trimming inferred from the DNA. This sample gives fewer than 250,000 clones in total; 65% to 90% of them show up just once. Around 9.8% of the sample goes to the ten largest clones.

Counted from cysteine to phenylalanine, this CDR3 has 18 amino acids. Only CDR3 DNA remains: 54 bases, in frame from the first base. The germline V gene (reference sequence) provides CDR1 MNHEY and CDR2 SMNVEV. From V the trimming removes 5 bases and from J it removes 5 bases, while the gene matches leave 12 bases of the junction unaccounted for. The TCR comes from a woman aged 50 to 60 with acute COVID-19. Rearrangement joined TRBV27 to TRBJ2-1; TRBD2 fits 13 bases in the junction. The sequencing input was PBMCs or T cells enriched from blood (not recorded which). The CDR3 protein: CASSIKAGLAGRNNEQFF. The base sequence is TGTGCCAGCAGTATAAAGGCGGGACTAGCGGGGAGAAACAATGAGCAGTTCTTC.